This T cell receptor beta chain came from a study of cytomegalovirus exposure and HLA in healthy donors. The CDR3 loop spans 12 amino acids. Per germline, CDR1 SGHDT and CDR2 YYEEEE. V lost 4 bases and J lost 6, with 9 bases in between. Use of 60 Vbeta and 13 Jbeta primers characterized the PCR. Sequenced by immunoSEQ multiplex PCR; TCRdb stores in-frame clones only, minus some. The table has more than 140,000 clones, around 79% seen once. Each donor was healthy, and each was a bone marrow donor. This sequence was found in a man aged 25-45 years in good health and CMV-seropositive. Input material: PBMCs. V usage is TRBV5-6 and J usage is TRBJ2-3; no firm D call. The CDR3 is CASSRGSDTQYF. Here the CDR3 DNA reads TGTGCCAGCAGCCGCGGATCCGATACGCAGTATTTT.